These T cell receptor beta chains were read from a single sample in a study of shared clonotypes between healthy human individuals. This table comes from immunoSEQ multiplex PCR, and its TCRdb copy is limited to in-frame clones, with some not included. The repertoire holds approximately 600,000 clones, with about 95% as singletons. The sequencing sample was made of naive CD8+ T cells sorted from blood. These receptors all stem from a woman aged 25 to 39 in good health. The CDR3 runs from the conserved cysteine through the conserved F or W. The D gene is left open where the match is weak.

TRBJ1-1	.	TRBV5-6	TGTGCCAGCAGCGGAAAGACGCCGGTGAACACTGAAGCTTTCTTT	CASSGKTPVNTEAFF
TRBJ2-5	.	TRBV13	TGTGCCAGCAGCCAATCCGGGACCCAAGAGACCCAGTACTTC	CASSQSGTQETQYF
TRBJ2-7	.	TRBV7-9	TGTGCCAGCAGCGGAGGGGGCGCAGAGCAGTACTTC	CASSGGGAEQYF
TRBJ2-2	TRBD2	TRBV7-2	TGTGCCAGCAGCTTGGTGGGGAGGGGTGGCACCGGGGAGCTGTTTTTT	CASSLVGRGGTGELFF
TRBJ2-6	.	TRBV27	TGTGCCAGCAGCGGGAGCCTAAGCTCTGGGGCCAACGTCCTGACTTTC	CASSGSLSSGANVLTF
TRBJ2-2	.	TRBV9	TGTGCCAGCAGCCAACCAACCGGGGAGCTGTTTTTT	CASSQPTGELFF
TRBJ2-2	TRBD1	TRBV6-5	TGTGCCAGCAGGGTGACAGGGTACGATGGCGGGGAGCTGTTTTTT	CASRVTGYDGGELFF
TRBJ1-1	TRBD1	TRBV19	TGTGCCAGTTGGGGACAGGTTGAAGCTTTCTTT	CASWGQVEAFF
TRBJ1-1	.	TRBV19	TGTGCCAGTAGTATTCGTCTGTTCGAGGGAGACATGAACACTGAAGCTTTCTTT	CASSIRLFEGDMNTEAFF
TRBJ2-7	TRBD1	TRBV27	TGTGCCAGCAGTTTTGGGACAGGGGGGTACGAGCAGTACTTC	CASSFGTGGYEQYF